The sequence of this T cell receptor (beta chain) was determined in a study of persistence of HIV-infected CD4 T cells. This was the immunoSEQ version 4 assay in survey mode. The method was immunoSEQ multiplex PCR; TCRdb's version includes in-frame clones alone and lacks a portion of them. This table has just over 35,000 clones, more than 75% appearing once. Overlapping HIV-1 Gag 15-mer peptides at 1 ug per peptide per mL were used. CD40L-negative CD69-negative CD45RO-high memory CD4+ T cells were sorted as populations depleted of antigen-responding cells. CD8+ T cells were removed from PBMCs prior to stimulation. Overall study results and limits: TCRbeta richness was lower in CMV- and Gag-responding cells than in anti-CD3/anti-CD28-responding cells. Rare CMV-responding cells carrying HIV-1 proviruses were not analyzed separately for TCR.

Germline trimming cut 3 bases from V and 3 bases from J; bases unmatched to any gene: 9. The CDR3 sequence is 18 residues long. The germline V gene encodes CDR1 KGHSH and CDR2 LQKENI. In the case of this clone: The antigen is unknown.

This TCR was recovered from an adult with HIV. The donor label of this sample is uncertain. The gene calls are TRBV18 and TRBJ2-2; 11 nucleotides match TRBD2. Source: cultured CD4+ T cells from PBMCs, taken from a patient who received antiretroviral therapy. The CDR3 sequence is CASSPSGTSGRDTGELFF. CDR3 DNA sequence: TGTGCCAGCTCACCGTCCGGGACTAGCGGAAGAGACACCGGGGAGCTGTTTTTT.